The 29 T cell receptor beta chains below all came from one sample that was sequenced in a study of identical twins. MiXCR was run by TCRdb on the 5' RACE reads, yielding one entry per CDR3 protein. Found here are 470,000 or so distinct CDR3 sequences, more than 20% of them singletons; the top ten hold 2.9%. These sequences were also reported in another study, on T cells expressing NK-cell markers.

Specimen: CD4+ T cells sorted from blood. These receptors were taken from a woman between 18 and 29 years old in good health.

V is TRBV7-2 and J is TRBJ2-7; 8 nucleotides agree with TRBD2. The CDR3 is made up of 15 amino acids. Germline assignment: CDR1 SGHTA and CDR2 FQGNSA. The ends lost 3 bases at V and 4 bases at J; junction bases unmatched: 8. This chain's CDR3 is CASSFTTGGPYEQYF. The DNA for the CDR3 is TGTGCCAGCAGCTTCACGACGGGAGGGCCATACGAGCAGTACTTC. The variable domain in full, with the rest retrieved from reference TRBV7-2 and TRBJ2-7, is GAGVSQSPSNKVTEKGKDVELRCDPISGHTALYWYRQSLGQGLEFLIYFQGNSAPDKSGLPSDRFSAERTGGSVSTLTIQRTQQEDSAVYLCASSFTTGGPYEQYFGPGTRLTVT.

This clonotype was seen a few times. The V call is TRBV12-3 or TRBV12-4, the J call TRBJ1-6; D is ambiguous. The V and J ends lost 3 bases and 5 bases respectively, with 8 bases between them. The CDR3 runs 14 residues. The CDR3 DNA sequence: TGTGCCAGCAGTTTGTTCTCGGATAATTCACCCCTCCACTTT. It encodes CASSLFSDNSPLHF.

In this sample, this clonotype turned up once. The chain carries TRBV2 and TRBJ2-3; the D call may be TRBD1 or TRBD2 (5 bases each). The V and J ends lost 4 bases and 6 bases respectively, with 14 bases between them. CDR1 and CDR2 from the germline V gene are SNHLY and FYNNEI. This CDR3 comprises 14 residues. The CDR3 here is CASSAQGDVDTQYF. The CDR3 DNA is TGTGCCAGCAGTGCGCAAGGGGACGTGGATACGCAGTATTTT. The full variable domain, its missing parts supplied by reference TRBV2 and TRBJ2-3, is EPEVTQTPSHQVTQMGQEVILRCVPISNHLYFYWYRQILGQKVEFLVSFYNNEISEKSEIFDDQFSVERPDGSNFTLKIRSTKLEDSAMYFCASSAQGDVDTQYFGPGTRLTVL.

The V gene is TRBV20-1, the J gene TRBJ1-1, with D unresolved. V lost 5 bases to trimming and J lost 3 bases, with 10 bases between them. Germline-derived CDR1 and CDR2 are DFQATT and SNEGSKA (reference sequence). The CDR3 contains 12 residues. Here the CDR3 DNA reads TGCAGTGCTTATGGGTACGACACTGAAGCTTTCTTT. Translated: CSAYGYDTEAFF.

This clonotype was detected a few times. The gene calls are TRBV7-2 and TRBJ2-7, with 9 bases matching TRBD2. CDR1 SGHTA and CDR2 FQGNSA come from the germline V gene. This CDR3 region has 15 residues. The junction had 4 bases not matched to a gene; V was cut back by 0 bases and J by 4 bases. DNA for the CDR3: TGTGCCAGCAGCTTAGCTAGCGGGAGAGAATACGAGCAGTACTTC. It translates to CASSLASGREYEQYF.

The chain joins TRBV12-5 to TRBJ1-1, with 9 bases identical to TRBD1. Germline values: CDR1 LGHNT, CDR2 FRNRAP. V lost 7 bases and J lost 3; bases outside the gene matches: 6. This CDR3 has 14 amino acids. The CDR3 DNA sequence: TGTGCTAGTGCCATACAGGGGGCCCACACTGAAGCTTTCTTT. As protein: CASAIQGAHTEAFF.

The rearrangement links TRBV2 to TRBJ1-5; D gene uncertain. Germline V gene lookup returns CDR1 SNHLY and CDR2 FYNNEI. This CDR3 comprises 13 residues. Trimming shortened V by 3 bases and J by 6 bases, and 9 bases separated the two germline ends. The CDR3 nucleotides read TGTGCCAGCAGTGATCTGTTCACTCAGCCCCAGCATTTT. This sequence encodes CASSDLFTQPQHF.

V and J are TRBV12-3 or TRBV12-4 and TRBJ1-5, with TRBD1 matching over 9 bases. The CDR3 totals 14 residues. V was clipped by 6 bases and J by 4 bases; unmatched bases: 4. The CDR3 bases are TGTGCCAGCAGCACCGGGACAGGGAATCAGCCCCAGCATTTT. It is translated as CASSTGTGNQPQHF.

This rearrangement joins TRBV9 to TRBJ2-3; D unresolved. Trimming took off 0 bases at V and 8 bases at J, with 16 bases between the two ends. Looked up from germline, CDR1 is SGDLS and CDR2 is YYNGEE. There are 15 residues in the CDR3. The DNA for the CDR3 is TGTGCCAGCAGCGTAGAGGGTACGGCTCGGTTTACGCAGTATTTT. Protein sequence: CASSVEGTARFTQYF.

This clonotype was recorded at least ten times. The gene calls are TRBV5-1 and TRBJ2-1; 7 bases align to TRBD1. The CDR3 runs to 15 residues. Germline CDR1 and CDR2: SGHRS and YFSETQ. Trimming removed 4 bases from V and 0 bases from J; junction bases left unmatched: 4. The CDR3 is CASSQGGLSYNEQFF. Here the CDR3 DNA reads TGCGCCAGCAGCCAAGGGGGCCTCTCCTACAATGAGCAGTTCTTC.

The chain joins TRBV20-1 to TRBJ2-5; no reliable D call. V lost 1 base, J lost 1 base, and 4 bases lay in between. CDR1 DFQATT and CDR2 SNEGSKA come from the germline V gene (reference sequence). This CDR3 has 12 residues. The CDR3 is CSARGLQETQYF. CDR3 coding DNA: TGCAGTGCTAGAGGTCTCCAAGAGACCCAGTACTTC.

This clonotype was detected a few times. The V call is TRBV9, the J call TRBJ2-1, with D uncertain. Trimming left V 2 bases short and J 6 bases short, with 15 bases between. The CDR3 is made up of 15 amino acids. The germline CDR1 and CDR2 sequences are SGDLS and YYNGEE. CDR3 coding DNA: TGTGCCAGCAGCGTCTTGGGTGTCGGCTCCAATGAGCAGTTCTTC. The encoded protein is CASSVLGVGSNEQFF.

This clonotype has a handful of counts. This sequence joins TRBV9 and TRBJ2-2; D is unresolved. The V gene lost 1 base and the J gene lost 4 bases, with 8 bases spanning the gap. This CDR3 comprises 14 residues. Germline V gene data show CDR1 as SGDLS and CDR2 as YYNGEE. The CDR3 loop is CASSVSLSTGELFF. Written as DNA, the CDR3 is TGTGCCAGCAGCGTAAGCCTCAGCACCGGGGAGCTGTTTTTT.

Notes on this clonotype: The conserved final phenylalanine or tryptophan is absent from the CDR3, which likely points to a read error. This rearrangement joins TRBV7-8 to TRBJ2-1, with D possibly TRBD1 on 6 matching bases. Deletions cut 5 bases from V and 8 bases from J, with 13 bases between. CDR3 length equals 13 residues. Germline CDR1 reads SGHVS; CDR2 reads FQNEAQ. The CDR3 here is CASSDYREDEQFL. The CDR3 DNA follows: TGTGCCAGCAGCGACTACAGGGAAGATGAGCAGTTCCTC.

The chain recombines TRBV7-2 with TRBJ2-1, with 9 nucleotides matching TRBD2. The CDR3 length is 16 residues. Trimming removed 0 bases from V and 4 bases from J; junction bases left unmatched: 4. The V gene's germline CDR1 is SGHTA and CDR2 FQGNSA. The CDR3 coding sequence is TGTGCCAGCAGCTTAGCATTCGGACTAGCGTACAATGAGCAGTTCTTC. This codes for CASSLAFGLAYNEQFF.

This clonotype was seen only a few times. The V and J genes are TRBV29-1 and TRBJ1-5; 8 positions agree with TRBD1. Trimming at V came to 3 bases and at J to 4 bases, leaving 2 bases not matched to a gene. Germline V gene sequence: CDR1 SQVTM, CDR2 ANQGSEA. The CDR3 length is 13 residues. For the CDR3, the DNA is TGCAGCGTTGAGGGACAGGATAATCAGCCCCAGCATTTT. The encoded protein is CSVEGQDNQPQHF.

The V and J genes are TRBV11-2 and TRBJ2-1, with D uncertain. Per the germline V gene, CDR1 is SGHAT and CDR2 is FQNNGV. V was trimmed by 1 base and J by 7 bases, leaving 11 bases between them. The CDR3 has 14 residues. CDR3 loop: CASSLATLRNEQFF. CDR3 in DNA: TGTGCCAGCAGCTTAGCAACTCTCCGGAATGAGCAGTTCTTC.

This clonotype was detected many times. At one end the junction does not follow the germline gene, possibly because of a read error. The rearrangement uses TRBV5-1 and TRBJ2-7, with D possibly being TRBD1 (6 bases). Germline CDR1 is SGHRS and CDR2 is YFSETQ. The CDR3 is made up of 13 amino acids. CDR3 nucleotides: TGTGCCAGCAGCTTGGACAGCCCCTACGAGCAGTACTTC. Encoded protein: CASSLDSPYEQYF.

CDR3 region: CASSDTVGYGYTF. The CDR3, as DNA: TGTGCCAGCAGTGACACAGTTGGCTATGGCTACACCTTC. This sequence joins TRBV6-6 and TRBJ1-2, with D unresolved. Trimming pared 5 bases from V and 4 bases from J, leaving 11 bases between. This CDR3 comprises 13 residues. In germline, CDR1 is MNHNY, CDR2 SVGAGI (reference sequence).

The chain combines TRBV9 with TRBJ2-7; no reliable D call. Trimming left V 4 bases short and J 5 bases short, with 16 bases between. CDR3 length: 14 amino acids. The germline gives CDR1 SGDLS, CDR2 YYNGEE. The CDR3 DNA is TGTGCCAGCAGCCCCCGAGGTCTGGCCCACGAGCAGTACTTC. It specifies CASSPRGLAHEQYF.

The rearrangement links TRBV5-6 to TRBJ2-3; D is possibly TRBD1 (5 bases). Germline values: CDR1 SGHDT, CDR2 YYEEEE. CDR3 length: 16 amino acids. Trimming pared 1 base from V and 9 bases from J, leaving 21 bases between. The CDR3 loop is CASSLSSGSGARTQYF. The DNA for the CDR3 is TGTGCCAGCAGCTTGTCTTCCGGCTCTGGGGCTCGCACGCAGTATTTT.

In this sample, this clonotype turned up a few times. The V gene is TRBV20-1, the J gene TRBJ2-4, with D perhaps TRBD2 (6 bases). Germline CDR1 reads DFQATT; CDR2 reads SNEGSKA (reference sequence). The germline V and J ends were trimmed by 1 base and 7 bases, with 17 bases remaining between them. This CDR3 has 15 residues. This chain's CDR3 is CSARADLAVVNIQYF. The CDR3 nucleotides read TGCAGTGCTAGAGCGGATTTAGCGGTGGTGAACATTCAGTACTTC.

This clonotype was seen only a few times. The gene calls are TRBV6-5 and TRBJ1-3; D gene unclear. This CDR3 spans 15 amino acids. The V and J ends lost 2 bases and 4 bases respectively, with 12 bases between them. CDR1 is MNHEY and CDR2 is SVGAGI in the germline V gene. CDR3 coding DNA: TGTGCCAGCAGTTACAGAGGAGGACCCGGAAACACCATATATTTT. Translating it yields CASSYRGGPGNTIYF.

This clonotype was found once. This chain joins TRBV10-3 and TRBJ2-3, with 7 bases that match TRBD2. Germline CDR1 ENHRY, CDR2 SYGVKD. The V gene end was trimmed by 6 bases and the J gene end by 4 bases; junction bases not matched to a gene: 13. The CDR3 length is 16 residues. The DNA of the CDR3 is TGTGCCATCAGGCCTGACCGTGGGGGGGTCCCAGATACGCAGTATTTT. Protein product: CAIRPDRGGVPDTQYF.

CDR3 nucleotides: TGTGCCATCCGGACAGGGGGTCACTACGAGCAGTACTTC. It translates to CAIRTGGHYEQYF. V and J are TRBV10-3 and TRBJ2-7; 10 nucleotides align to TRBD1. V was pared by 8 bases and J by 3 bases, with 4 bases of the junction left unmatched. The CDR3 loop spans 13 amino acids. Germline CDR1 reads ENHRY; CDR2 reads SYGVKD.

The chain is built from TRBV15 and TRBJ2-7, with D tentatively TRBD1 (6 bases). This CDR3 spans 14 amino acids. Germline loops: CDR1 LNHNV, CDR2 YYDKDF (reference sequence). V lost 2 bases, J lost 2 bases, and 10 bases lay in between. The CDR3 spells CATSRPGAPYEQYF. Here the CDR3 DNA reads TGTGCCACCAGCAGACCAGGGGCACCCTACGAGCAGTACTTC.

This clonotype occurred a few times. The chain is built from TRBV20-1 and TRBJ2-1; weak D call: TRBD1 (6 bases). Germline assignment: CDR1 DFQATT and CDR2 SNEGSKA (reference sequence). The CDR3 is 14 amino acids. Trimming took 5 bases from V and 3 from J, leaving 14 bases between them. The CDR3 nucleotides read TGCAGTGCTGACCGGGACACTGACTACAATGAGCAGTTCTTC. Protein: CSADRDTDYNEQFF.

This clonotype was observed at least ten times. The chain has TRBV29-1 and TRBJ1-1; D call uncertain. This CDR3 is built from 11 residues. Germline CDR1 and CDR2: SQVTM and ANQGSEA. Trimming removed 7 bases from V and 3 bases from J, with 9 bases in between. CDR3 sequence reads: CSAFGHTEAFF. The CDR3 DNA reads as TGCAGCGCTTTCGGCCACACTGAAGCTTTCTTT. The complete variable domain, with remaining parts taken from reference TRBV29-1 and TRBJ1-1, reads SAVISQKPSRDICQRGTSLTIQCQVDSQVTMMFWYRQQPGQSLTLIATANQGSEATYESGFVIDKFPISRPNLTFSTLTVSNMSPEDSSIYLCSAFGHTEAFFGQGTRLTVV.

The sample holds a few counts of this clonotype. This sequence joins TRBV20-1 and TRBJ2-1, with TRBD2 matching 11 bases. This CDR3 is built from 13 residues. The germline CDR1 and CDR2 sequences are DFQATT and SNEGSKA (reference sequence). Unmatched junction bases numbered 5, after V lost 6 bases and J lost 7 bases. Here the CDR3 DNA reads TGCAGTGCCGGACTAGCGGGTCGTAATGAGCAGTTCTTC. This encodes CSAGLAGRNEQFF.